This T cell receptor beta chain was profiled in a study of blood T cell repertoires in COVID-19. Study-level background: Samples representing acute and convalescent COVID-19 were sourced from the United States, Italy and Spain.

The Seattle patients joined while their infection was active and were tracked longitudinally afterward. The data were produced by immunoSEQ multiplex PCR, yet TCRdb's version contains in-frame clones alone and is incomplete. In the table there are roughly 250,000 clones, more than 90% of which are singletons. Sequenced sample: peripheral blood. The sequence was collected from a person aged 18 to 35 with COVID-19, enrolled during active disease.

This chain's CDR3 is CASSEMASNQPQHF. In nucleotides, the CDR3 is TGTGCCAGCAGTGAAATGGCTTCCAATCAGCCCCAGCATTTT. The chain links TRBV2 to TRBJ1-5; D not resolved. The CDR3 runs 14 residues. Germline V gives CDR1 SNHLY, CDR2 FYNNEI. V was shortened by 2 bases and J by 3 bases, with 8 bases between the two germline ends.